This T cell receptor beta chain is drawn from a study of cytomegalovirus exposure and HLA in healthy donors. Broader study findings: It was taken for granted in presence/absence analyses that sequencing depth across donors was roughly uniform. Later genetic work tied a missense DCLRE1C variant to beta-chain V and J trimming. Being productive about 90% or about 30% of the time was typical of most TCR beta V segments in an earlier analysis.

V was cut by 4 bases and J by 4 bases, with 15 bases left in between. Germline CDR1 and CDR2: MGHRA and YSYEKL. This CDR3 has 15 amino acids. Comment on this clone: The target antigen is unknown.

The PCR had 60 Vbeta and 13 Jbeta primers. The protocol was immunoSEQ multiplex PCR, while the TCRdb copy is restricted to in-frame clones and leaves out a portion. The sample has around 200,000 clones; 60% to 80% are singletons. This TCR derives from a young man in good health and CMV-seronegative. Sequenced input: PBMCs. The chain uses TRBV4-1 and TRBJ2-3; D uncertain. The CDR3 sequence: CASSPHFGLADTQYF. The DNA for the CDR3 is TGCGCCAGCAGCCCCCACTTCGGGTTGGCAGATACGCAGTATTTT.